The clone carrying this TCR beta chain showed up many times. The antigen is unknown. TCRdb fed the 5' RACE reads into MiXCR, producing one record per CDR3 protein. The table lists some 65,000 distinct CDR3 sequences, roughly 4% of them singletons. The junction had 5 bases not matched to a gene; V was cut back by 6 bases and J by 4 bases. Per the germline V gene, CDR1 is MNHNY and CDR2 is SVGAGI (reference sequence). The CDR3 loop spans 14 amino acids. The sample is drawn from a study of neurological immune-mediated disorders. Study outcomes and limitations: None of the CDR3 amino acid sequences of expanded clones recurred across subjects, suggesting private repertoires in all groups.

This sequence was found in a man in his fifties or sixties with multiple sclerosis. The chain is built from TRBV6-6 and TRBJ1-2; TRBD1 aligns across 10 bases. Sequences were obtained from PBMCs. CDR3 nucleotide sequence: TGTGCCAGCAGGGCGGGACAGGGGAGCTATGGCTACACCTTC. Translated: CASRAGQGSYGYTF.